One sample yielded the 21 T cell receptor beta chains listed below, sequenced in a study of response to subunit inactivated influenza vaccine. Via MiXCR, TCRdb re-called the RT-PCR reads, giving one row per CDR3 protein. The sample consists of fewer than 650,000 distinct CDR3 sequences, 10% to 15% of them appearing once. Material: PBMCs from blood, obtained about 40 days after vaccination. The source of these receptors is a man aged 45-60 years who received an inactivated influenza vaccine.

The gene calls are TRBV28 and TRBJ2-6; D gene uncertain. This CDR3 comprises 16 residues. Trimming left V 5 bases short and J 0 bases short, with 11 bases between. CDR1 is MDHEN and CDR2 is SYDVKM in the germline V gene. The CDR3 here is CASSDPRYSGANVLTF. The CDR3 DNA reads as TGTGCCAGCAGTGACCCCCGCTACTCTGGGGCCAACGTCCTGACTTTC.

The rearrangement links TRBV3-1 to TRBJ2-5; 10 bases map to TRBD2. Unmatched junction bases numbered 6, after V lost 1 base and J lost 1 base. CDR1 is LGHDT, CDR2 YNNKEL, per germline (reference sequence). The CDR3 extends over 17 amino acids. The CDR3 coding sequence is TGTGCCAGCAGCCAAGGAATCCAGCGGGGGGGCCAAGAGACCCAGTACTTC. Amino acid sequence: CASSQGIQRGGQETQYF.

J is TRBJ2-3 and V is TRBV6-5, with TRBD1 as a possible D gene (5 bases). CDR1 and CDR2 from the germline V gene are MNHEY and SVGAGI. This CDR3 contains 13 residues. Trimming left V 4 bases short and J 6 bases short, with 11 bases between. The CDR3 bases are TGTGCCAGCAGTTTCGCAGGGCCGGATACGCAGTATTTT. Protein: CASSFAGPDTQYF.

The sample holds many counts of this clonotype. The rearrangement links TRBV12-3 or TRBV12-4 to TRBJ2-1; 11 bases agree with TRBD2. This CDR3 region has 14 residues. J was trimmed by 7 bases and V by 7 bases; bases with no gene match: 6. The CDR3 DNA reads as TGTGCCAGCACATCTAGCGGGAGGACTAATGAGCAGTTCTTC. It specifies CASTSSGRTNEQFF.

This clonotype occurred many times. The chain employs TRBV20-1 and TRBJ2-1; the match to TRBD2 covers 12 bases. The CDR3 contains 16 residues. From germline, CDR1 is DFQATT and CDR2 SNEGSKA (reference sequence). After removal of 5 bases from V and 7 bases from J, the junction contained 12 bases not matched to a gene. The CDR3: CSASRLAGVLRNEQFF. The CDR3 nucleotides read TGCAGTGCTTCCCGACTAGCGGGAGTTCTGAGAAATGAGCAGTTCTTC.

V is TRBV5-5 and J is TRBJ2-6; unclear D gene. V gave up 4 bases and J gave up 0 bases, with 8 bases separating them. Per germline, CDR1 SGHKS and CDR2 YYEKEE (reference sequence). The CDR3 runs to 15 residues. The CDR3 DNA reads TGTGCCAGCAGCCGTGACCCCTCTGGGGCCAACGTCCTGACTTTC. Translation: CASSRDPSGANVLTF.

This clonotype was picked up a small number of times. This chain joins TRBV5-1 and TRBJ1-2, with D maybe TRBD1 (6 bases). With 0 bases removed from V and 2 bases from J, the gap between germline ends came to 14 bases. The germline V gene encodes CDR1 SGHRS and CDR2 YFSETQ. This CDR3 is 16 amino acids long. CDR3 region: CASSLDPGDVNYGYTF. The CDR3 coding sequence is TGCGCCAGCAGCTTGGATCCAGGGGACGTGAACTATGGCTACACCTTC. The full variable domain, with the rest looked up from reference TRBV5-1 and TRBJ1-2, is KAGVTQTPRYLIKTRGQQVTLSCSPISGHRSVSWYQQTPGQGLQFLFEYFSETQRNKGNFPGRFSGRQFSNSRSEMNVSTLELGDSALYLCASSLDPGDVNYGYTFGSGTRLTVV.

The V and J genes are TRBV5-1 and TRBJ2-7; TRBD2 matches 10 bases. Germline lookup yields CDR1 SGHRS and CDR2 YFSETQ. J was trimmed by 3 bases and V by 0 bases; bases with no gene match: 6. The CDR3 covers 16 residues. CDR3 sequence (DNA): TGCGCCAGCAGCTTGGCCGGTTCTAGCGGGAGCTACGAGCAGTACTTC. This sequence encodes CASSLAGSSGSYEQYF. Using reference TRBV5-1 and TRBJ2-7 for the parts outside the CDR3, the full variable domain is KAGVTQTPRYLIKTRGQQVTLSCSPISGHRSVSWYQQTPGQGLQFLFEYFSETQRNKGNFPGRFSGRQFSNSRSEMNVSTLELGDSALYLCASSLAGSSGSYEQYFGPGTRLTVT.

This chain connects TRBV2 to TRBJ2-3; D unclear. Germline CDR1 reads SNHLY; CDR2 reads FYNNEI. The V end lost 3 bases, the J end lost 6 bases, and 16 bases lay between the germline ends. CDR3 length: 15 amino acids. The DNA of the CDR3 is TGTGCCAGCAGTGACTTGCTCGAAGACGGGGATACGCAGTATTTT. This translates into CASSDLLEDGDTQYF. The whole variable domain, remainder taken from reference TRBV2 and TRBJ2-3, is EPEVTQTPSHQVTQMGQEVILRCVPISNHLYFYWYRQILGQKVEFLVSFYNNEISEKSEIFDDQFSVERPDGSNFTLKIRSTKLEDSAMYFCASSDLLEDGDTQYFGPGTRLTVL.

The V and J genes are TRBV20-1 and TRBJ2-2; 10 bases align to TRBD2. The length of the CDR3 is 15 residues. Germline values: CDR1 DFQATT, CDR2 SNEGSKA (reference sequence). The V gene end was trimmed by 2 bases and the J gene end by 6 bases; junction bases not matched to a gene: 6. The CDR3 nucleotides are TGCAGTGCTAGACCGAGCGGGAGGGCGGCCGGGGAGCTGTTTTTT. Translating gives CSARPSGRAAGELFF.

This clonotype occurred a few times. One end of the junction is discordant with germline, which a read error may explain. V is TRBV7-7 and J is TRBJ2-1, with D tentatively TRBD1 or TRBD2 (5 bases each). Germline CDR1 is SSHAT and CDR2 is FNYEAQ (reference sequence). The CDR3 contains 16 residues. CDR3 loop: CASSPAFGTAYNEQFF. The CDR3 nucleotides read TGTGCTAGCAGCCCCGCCTTCGGGACGGCCTACAATGAGCAGTTCTTC. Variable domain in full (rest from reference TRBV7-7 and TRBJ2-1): GAGVSQSPRYKVTKRGQDVTLRCDPISSHATLYWYQQALGQGPEFLTYFNYEAQPDKSGLPSDRFSAERPEGSISTLTIQRTEQRDSAMYRCASSPAFGTAYNEQFFGPGTRLTVL.

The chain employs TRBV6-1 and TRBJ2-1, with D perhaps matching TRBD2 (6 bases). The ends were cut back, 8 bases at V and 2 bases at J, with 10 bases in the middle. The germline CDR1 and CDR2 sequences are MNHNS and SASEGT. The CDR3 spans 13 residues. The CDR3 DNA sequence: TGTGCCAGCGGAGTAGCGGCCTACAATGAGCAGTTCTTC. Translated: CASGVAAYNEQFF.

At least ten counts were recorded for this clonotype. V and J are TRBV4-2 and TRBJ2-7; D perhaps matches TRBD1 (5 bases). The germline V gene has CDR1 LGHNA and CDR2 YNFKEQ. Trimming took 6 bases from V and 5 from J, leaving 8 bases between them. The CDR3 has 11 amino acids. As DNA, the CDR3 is TGTGCCAGCAGGGAAGGGGACGAGCAGTACTTC. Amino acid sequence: CASREGDEQYF.

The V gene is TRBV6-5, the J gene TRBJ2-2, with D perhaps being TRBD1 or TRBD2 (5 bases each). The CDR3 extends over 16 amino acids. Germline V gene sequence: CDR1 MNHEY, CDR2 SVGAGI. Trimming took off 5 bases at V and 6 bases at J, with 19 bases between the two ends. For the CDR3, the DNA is TGTGCCAGCAGTAACCGGGGCAGGGAAGTCTCCGGGGAGCTGTTTTTT. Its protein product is CASSNRGREVSGELFF.

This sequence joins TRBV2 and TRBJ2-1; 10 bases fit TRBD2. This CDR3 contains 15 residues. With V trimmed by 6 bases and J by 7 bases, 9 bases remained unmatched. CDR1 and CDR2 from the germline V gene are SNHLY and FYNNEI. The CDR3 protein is CASRGGLAVSNEQFF. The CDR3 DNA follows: TGTGCCAGCAGGGGTGGACTAGCGGTTTCAAATGAGCAGTTCTTC.

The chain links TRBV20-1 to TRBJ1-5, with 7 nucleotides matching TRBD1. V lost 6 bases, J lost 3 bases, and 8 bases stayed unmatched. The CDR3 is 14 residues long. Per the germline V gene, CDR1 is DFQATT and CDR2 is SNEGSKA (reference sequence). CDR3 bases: TGCAGTGCGAGGGACAGCTTATCCAATCAGCCCCAGCATTTT. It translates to CSARDSLSNQPQHF.

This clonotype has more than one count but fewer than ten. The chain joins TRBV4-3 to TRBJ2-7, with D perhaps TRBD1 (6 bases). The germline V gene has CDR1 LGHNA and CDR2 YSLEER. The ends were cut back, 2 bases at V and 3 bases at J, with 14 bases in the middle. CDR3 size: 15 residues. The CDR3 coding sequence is TGCGCCAGCAGCCAAACCCGACAGGTTCGCTACGAGCAGTACTTC. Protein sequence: CASSQTRQVRYEQYF.

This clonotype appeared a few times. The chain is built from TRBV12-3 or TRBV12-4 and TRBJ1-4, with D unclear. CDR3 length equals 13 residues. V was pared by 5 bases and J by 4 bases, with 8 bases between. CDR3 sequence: CASSHGSNEKLFF. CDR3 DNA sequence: TGTGCCAGCAGTCACGGGAGTAATGAAAAACTGTTTTTT.

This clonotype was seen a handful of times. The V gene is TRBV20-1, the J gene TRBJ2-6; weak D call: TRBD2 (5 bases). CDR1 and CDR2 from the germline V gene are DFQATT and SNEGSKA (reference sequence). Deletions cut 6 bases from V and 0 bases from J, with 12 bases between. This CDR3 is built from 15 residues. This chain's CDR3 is CSATDGGSGANVLTF. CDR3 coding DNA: TGCAGTGCGACGGACGGAGGCTCTGGGGCCAACGTCCTGACTTTC.

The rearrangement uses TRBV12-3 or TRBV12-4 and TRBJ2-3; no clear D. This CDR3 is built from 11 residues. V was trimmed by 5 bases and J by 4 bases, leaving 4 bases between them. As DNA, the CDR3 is TGTGCCAGCAGTATTTCAGATACGCAGTATTTT. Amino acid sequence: CASSISDTQYF.

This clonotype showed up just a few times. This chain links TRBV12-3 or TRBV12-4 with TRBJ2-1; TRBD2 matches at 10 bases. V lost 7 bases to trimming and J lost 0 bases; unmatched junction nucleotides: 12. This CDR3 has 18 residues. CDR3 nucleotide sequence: TGTGCCAGCACCCGAATAGCGGGGGGCTTAAGCTCCTACAATGAGCAGTTCTTC. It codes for CASTRIAGGLSSYNEQFF.